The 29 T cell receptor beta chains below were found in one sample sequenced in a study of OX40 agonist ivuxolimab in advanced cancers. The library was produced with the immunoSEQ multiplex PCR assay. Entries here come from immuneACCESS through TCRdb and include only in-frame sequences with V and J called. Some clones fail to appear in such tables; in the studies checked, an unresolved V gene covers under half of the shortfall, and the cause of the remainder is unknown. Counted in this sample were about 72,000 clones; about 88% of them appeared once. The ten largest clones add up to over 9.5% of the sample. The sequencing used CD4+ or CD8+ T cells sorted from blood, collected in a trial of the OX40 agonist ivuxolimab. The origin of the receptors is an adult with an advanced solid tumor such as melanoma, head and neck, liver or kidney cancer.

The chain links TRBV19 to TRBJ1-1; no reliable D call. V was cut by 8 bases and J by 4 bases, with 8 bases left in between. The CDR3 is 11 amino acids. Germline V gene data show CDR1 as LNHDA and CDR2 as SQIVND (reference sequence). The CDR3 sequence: CASQDRTEAFF. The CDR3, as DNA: TGTGCCAGTCAAGATCGCACTGAAGCTTTCTTT.

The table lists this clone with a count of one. CDR3: CASTAGGSYEQYF. The DNA for the CDR3 is TGTGCCAGCACAGCGGGAGGCTCCTACGAGCAGTACTTC. The chain carries TRBV2 and TRBJ2-7, with 9 bases that match TRBD2. V was clipped by 7 bases and J by 0 bases; unmatched bases: 1. This CDR3 region has 13 residues. Germline values: CDR1 SNHLY, CDR2 FYNNEI.

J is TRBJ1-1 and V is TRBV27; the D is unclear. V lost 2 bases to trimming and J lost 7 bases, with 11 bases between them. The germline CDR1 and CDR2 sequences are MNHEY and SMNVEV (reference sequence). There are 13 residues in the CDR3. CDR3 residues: CASSLEGVGEAFF. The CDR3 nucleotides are TGTGCCAGCAGTTTAGAAGGAGTCGGTGAAGCTTTCTTT.

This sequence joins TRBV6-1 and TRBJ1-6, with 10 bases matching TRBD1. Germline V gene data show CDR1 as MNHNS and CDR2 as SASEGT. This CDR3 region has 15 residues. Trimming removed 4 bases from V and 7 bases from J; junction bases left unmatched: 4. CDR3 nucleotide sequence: TGTGCCAGCAGTGCCCTGGACAGGGGGAATTCACCCCTCCACTTT. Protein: CASSALDRGNSPLHF.

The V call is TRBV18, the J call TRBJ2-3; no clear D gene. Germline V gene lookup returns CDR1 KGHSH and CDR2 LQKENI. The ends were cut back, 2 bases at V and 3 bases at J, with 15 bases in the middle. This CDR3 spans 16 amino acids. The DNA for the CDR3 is TGTGCCAGCTCACCAGGGTTTGGGCCTCAGACAGATACGCAGTATTTT. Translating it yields CASSPGFGPQTDTQYF.

The CDR3 nucleotides are TGTGCCAGCAGCGCCGCCGGGACAGGGTCCTACGAGCAGTACTTC. Protein: CASSAAGTGSYEQYF. J is TRBJ2-7 and V is TRBV7-2; the match to TRBD1 covers 9 bases. The J segment lost 1 base and the V segment lost 5 bases, leaving 6 bases of the junction unmatched. Germline CDR1 SGHTA, CDR2 FQGNSA. The CDR3 runs to 15 residues.

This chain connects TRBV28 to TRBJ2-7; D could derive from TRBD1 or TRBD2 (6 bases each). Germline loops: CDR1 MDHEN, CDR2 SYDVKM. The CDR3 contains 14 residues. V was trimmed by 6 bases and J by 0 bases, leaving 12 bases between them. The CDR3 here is CASRPGGSSYEQYF. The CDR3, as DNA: TGTGCCAGCAGACCCGGGGGCAGCTCCTACGAGCAGTACTTC.

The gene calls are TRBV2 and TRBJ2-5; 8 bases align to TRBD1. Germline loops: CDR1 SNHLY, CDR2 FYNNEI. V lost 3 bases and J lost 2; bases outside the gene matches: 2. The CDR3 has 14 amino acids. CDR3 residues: CASSDGTGQETQYF. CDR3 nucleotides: TGTGCCAGCAGTGACGGGACAGGACAAGAGACCCAGTACTTC.

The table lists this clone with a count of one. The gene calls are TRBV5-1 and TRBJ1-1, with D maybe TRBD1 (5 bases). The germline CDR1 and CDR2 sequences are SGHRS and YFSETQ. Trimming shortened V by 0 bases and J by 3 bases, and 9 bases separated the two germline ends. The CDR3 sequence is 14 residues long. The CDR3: CASSLVGADTEAFF. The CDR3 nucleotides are TGCGCCAGCAGCTTGGTAGGGGCAGACACTGAAGCTTTCTTT.

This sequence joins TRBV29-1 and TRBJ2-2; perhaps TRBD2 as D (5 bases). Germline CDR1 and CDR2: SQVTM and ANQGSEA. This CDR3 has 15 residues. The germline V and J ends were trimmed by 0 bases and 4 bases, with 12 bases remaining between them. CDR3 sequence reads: CSVEDNLAPTGELFF. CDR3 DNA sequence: TGCAGCGTTGAAGATAACTTAGCGCCCACCGGGGAGCTGTTTTTT.

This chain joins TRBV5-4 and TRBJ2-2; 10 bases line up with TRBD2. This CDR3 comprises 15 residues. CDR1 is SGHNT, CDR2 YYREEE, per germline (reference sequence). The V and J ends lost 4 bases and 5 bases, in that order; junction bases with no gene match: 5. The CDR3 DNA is TGTGCCAGCAGCCTCCCTAGCGGGAGTACCGGGGAGCTGTTTTTT. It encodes CASSLPSGSTGELFF.

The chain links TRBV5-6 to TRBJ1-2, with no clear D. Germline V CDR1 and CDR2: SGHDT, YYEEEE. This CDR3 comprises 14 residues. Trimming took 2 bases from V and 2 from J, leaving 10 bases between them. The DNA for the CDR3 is TGTGCCAGCAGCTTTCCGGGAACCAACTATGGCTACACCTTC. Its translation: CASSFPGTNYGYTF.

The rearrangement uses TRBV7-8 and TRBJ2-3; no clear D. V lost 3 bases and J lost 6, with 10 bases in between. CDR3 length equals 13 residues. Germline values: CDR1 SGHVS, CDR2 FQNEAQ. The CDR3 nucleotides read TGTGCCAGCAGCTTCCGACTTGTCGATACGCAGTATTTT. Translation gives CASSFRLVDTQYF.

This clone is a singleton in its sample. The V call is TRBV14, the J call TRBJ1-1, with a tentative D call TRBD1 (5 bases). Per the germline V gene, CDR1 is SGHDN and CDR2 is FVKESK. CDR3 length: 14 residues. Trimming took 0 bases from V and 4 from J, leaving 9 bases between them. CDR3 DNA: TGTGCCAGCAGCCAAGAGGGGGTCGGCACTGAAGCTTTCTTT. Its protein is CASSQEGVGTEAFF.

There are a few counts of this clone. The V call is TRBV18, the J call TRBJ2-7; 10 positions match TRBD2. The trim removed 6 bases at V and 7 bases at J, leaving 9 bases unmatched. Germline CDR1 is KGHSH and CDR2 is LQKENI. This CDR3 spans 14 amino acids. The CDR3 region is CASSPAGGPEEQYF. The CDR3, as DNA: TGTGCCAGCTCCCCAGCGGGAGGGCCGGAGGAGCAGTACTTC.

CDR3 region: CASSLDGYGYTF. CDR3 DNA: TGCGCCAGCAGCTTGGACGGGTATGGCTACACCTTC. The chain links TRBV5-1 to TRBJ1-2; D remains unclear. The CDR3 runs 12 residues. The V gene's germline CDR1 is SGHRS and CDR2 YFSETQ. V lost 0 bases to trimming and J lost 5 bases, with 5 bases between them.

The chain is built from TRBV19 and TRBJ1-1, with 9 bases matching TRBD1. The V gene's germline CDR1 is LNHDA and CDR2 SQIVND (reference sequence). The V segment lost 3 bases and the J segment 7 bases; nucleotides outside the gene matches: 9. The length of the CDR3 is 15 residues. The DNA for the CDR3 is TGTGCCAGTAGTATCACAGGGGGCGGAGGGCGTGAAGCTTTCTTT. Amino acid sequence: CASSITGGGGREAFF.

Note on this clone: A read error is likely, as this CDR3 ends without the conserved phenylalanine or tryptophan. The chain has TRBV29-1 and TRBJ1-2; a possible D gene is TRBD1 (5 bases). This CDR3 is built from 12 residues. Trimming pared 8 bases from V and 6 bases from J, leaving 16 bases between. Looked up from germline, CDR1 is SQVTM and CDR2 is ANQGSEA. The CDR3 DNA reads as TGCAGCCATACTGGGACCGGGAATGGCTACACCCTC. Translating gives CSHTGTGNGYTL.

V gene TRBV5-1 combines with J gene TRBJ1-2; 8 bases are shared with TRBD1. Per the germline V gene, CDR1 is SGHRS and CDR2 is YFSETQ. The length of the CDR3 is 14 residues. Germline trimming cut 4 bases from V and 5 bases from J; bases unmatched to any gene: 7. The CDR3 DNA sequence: TGCGCCAGCAGCCCGAGGACAGGGCCGTATGGCTACACCTTC. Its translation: CASSPRTGPYGYTF.

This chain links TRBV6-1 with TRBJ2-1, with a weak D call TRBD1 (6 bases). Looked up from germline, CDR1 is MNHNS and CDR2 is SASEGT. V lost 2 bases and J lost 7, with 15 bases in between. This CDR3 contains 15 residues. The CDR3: CASSEHRAPGNEQFF. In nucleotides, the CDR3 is TGTGCCAGCAGTGAACACAGGGCGCCGGGGAATGAGCAGTTCTTC.

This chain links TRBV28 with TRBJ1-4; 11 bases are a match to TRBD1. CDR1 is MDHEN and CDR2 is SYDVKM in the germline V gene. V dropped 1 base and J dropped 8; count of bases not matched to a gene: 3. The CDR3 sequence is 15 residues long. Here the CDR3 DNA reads TGTGCCAGCAGTTTATACGGGACAGGGGGAGAAAAACTGTTTTTT. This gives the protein CASSLYGTGGEKLFF.

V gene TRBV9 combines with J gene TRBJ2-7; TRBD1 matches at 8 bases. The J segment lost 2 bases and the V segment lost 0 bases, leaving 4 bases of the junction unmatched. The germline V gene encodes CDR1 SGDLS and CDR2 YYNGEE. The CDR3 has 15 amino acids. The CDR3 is CASSVAPGQAYEQYF. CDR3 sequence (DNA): TGTGCCAGCAGCGTAGCGCCGGGACAGGCCTACGAGCAGTACTTC.

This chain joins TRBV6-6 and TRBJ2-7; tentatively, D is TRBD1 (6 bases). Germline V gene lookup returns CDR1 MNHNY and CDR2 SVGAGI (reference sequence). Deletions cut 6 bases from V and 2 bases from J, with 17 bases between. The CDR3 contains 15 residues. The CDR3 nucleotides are TGTGCCAGCAGAGCCGGGACAACTACGACCTACGAGCAGTACTTC. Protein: CASRAGTTTTYEQYF.

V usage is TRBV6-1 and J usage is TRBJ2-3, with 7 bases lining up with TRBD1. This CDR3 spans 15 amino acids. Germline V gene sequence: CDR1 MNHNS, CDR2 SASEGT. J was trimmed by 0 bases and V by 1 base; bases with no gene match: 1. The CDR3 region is CASSEGRGSTDTQYF. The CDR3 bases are TGTGCCAGCAGTGAAGGCAGGGGGAGCACAGATACGCAGTATTTT.

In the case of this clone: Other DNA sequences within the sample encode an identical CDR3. The CDR3 reads CASRHGTLQETQYF. CDR3 coding DNA: TGTGCCAGCAGACACGGGACATTGCAAGAGACCCAGTACTTC. The chain is built from TRBV6-6 and TRBJ2-5, with D perhaps matching TRBD1 (6 bases). The CDR3 is 14 residues long. The germline gives CDR1 MNHNY, CDR2 SVGAGI (reference sequence). V was shortened by 6 bases and J by 2 bases, with 13 bases between the two germline ends.

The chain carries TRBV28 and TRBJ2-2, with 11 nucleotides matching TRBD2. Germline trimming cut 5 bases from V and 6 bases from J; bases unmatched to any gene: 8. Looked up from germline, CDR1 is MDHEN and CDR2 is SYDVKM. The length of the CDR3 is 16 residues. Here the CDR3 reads CASSPPGLAVAGELFF. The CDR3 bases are TGTGCCAGCAGTCCCCCGGGACTAGCGGTTGCCGGGGAGCTGTTTTTT.

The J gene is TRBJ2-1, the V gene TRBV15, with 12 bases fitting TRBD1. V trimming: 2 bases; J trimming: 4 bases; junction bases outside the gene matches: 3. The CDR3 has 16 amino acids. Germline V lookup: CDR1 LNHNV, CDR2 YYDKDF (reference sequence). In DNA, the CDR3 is TGTGCCACCAGCAGATGGGACAGGGGGCCGTACAATGAGCAGTTCTTC. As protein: CATSRWDRGPYNEQFF.

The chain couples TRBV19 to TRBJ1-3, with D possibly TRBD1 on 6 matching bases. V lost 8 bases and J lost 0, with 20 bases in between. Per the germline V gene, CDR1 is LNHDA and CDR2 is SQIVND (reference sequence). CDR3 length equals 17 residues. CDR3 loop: CASSDRRGVGSGNTIYF. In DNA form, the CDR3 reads TGTGCCAGTTCAGACAGGAGAGGAGTTGGCTCTGGAAACACCATATATTTT.

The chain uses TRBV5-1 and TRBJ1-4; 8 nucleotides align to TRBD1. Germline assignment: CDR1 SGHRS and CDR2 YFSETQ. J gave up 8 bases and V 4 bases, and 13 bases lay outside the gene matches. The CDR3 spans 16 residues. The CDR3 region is CASSTGQGVMGEKLFF. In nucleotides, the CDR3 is TGCGCCAGCAGCACAGGACAGGGCGTGATGGGAGAAAAACTGTTTTTT.